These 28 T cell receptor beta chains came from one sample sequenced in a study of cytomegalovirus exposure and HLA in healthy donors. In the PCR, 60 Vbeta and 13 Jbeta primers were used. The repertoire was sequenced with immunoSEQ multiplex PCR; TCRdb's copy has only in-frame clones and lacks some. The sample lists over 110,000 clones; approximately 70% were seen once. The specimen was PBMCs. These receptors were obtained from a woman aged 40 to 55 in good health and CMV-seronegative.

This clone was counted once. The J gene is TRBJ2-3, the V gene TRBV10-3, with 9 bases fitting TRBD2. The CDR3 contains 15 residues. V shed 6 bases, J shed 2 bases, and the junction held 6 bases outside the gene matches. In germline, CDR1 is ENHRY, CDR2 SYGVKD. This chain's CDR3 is CAISEQRGDTDTQYF. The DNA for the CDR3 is TGTGCCATCAGCGAGCAGCGGGGGGACACAGATACGCAGTATTTT.

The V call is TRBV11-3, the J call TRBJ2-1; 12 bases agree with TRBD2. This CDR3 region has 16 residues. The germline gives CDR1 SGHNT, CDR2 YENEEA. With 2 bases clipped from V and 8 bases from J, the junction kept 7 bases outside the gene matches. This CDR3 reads CASSLSSSGGAYEQFF. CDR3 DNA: TGTGCCAGCAGCTTATCGTCTAGCGGGGGGGCCTATGAGCAGTTCTTC.

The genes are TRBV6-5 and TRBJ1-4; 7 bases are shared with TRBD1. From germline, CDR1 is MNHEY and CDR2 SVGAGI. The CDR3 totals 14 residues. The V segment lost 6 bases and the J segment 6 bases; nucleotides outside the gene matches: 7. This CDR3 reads CASRETGRHEKLFF. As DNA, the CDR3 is TGTGCCAGCAGAGAGACAGGGCGACATGAAAAACTGTTTTTT.

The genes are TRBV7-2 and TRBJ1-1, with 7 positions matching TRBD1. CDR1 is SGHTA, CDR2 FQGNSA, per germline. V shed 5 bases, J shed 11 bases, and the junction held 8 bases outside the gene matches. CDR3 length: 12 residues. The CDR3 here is CASSLETGKAFF. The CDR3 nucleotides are TGTGCCAGCAGCCTTGAGACAGGGAAGGCTTTCTTT.

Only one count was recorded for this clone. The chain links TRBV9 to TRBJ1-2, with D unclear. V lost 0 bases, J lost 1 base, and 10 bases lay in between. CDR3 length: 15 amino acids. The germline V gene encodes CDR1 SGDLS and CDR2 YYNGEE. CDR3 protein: CASSVASRVNYGYTF. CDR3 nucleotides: TGTGCCAGCAGCGTAGCAAGCCGCGTTAACTATGGCTACACCTTC.

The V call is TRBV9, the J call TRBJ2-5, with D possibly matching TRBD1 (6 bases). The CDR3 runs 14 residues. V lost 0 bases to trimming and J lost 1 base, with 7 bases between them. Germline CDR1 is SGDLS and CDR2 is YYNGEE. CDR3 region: CASSVETGQETQYF. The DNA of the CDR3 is TGTGCCAGCAGCGTAGAGACAGGCCAAGAGACCCAGTACTTC. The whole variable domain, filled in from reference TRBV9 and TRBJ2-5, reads DSGVTQTPKHLITATGQRVTLRCSPRSGDLSVYWYQQSLDQGLQFLIQYYNGEERAKGNILERFSAQQFPDLHSELNLSSLELGDSALYFCASSVETGQETQYFGPGTRLLVL.

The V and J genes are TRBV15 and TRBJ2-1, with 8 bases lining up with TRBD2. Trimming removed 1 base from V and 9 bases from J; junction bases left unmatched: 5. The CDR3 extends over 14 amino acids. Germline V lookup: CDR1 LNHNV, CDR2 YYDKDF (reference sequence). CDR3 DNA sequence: TGTGCCACCAGCAGAGTCGGGGGGGTTAGTGAGCAGTTCTTC. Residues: CATSRVGGVSEQFF.

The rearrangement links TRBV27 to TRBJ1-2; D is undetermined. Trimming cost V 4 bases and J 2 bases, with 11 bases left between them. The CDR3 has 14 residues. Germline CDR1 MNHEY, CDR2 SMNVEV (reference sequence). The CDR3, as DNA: TGTGCCAGCAGTTATCGAGGGAAAAACTATGGCTACACCTTC. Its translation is CASSYRGKNYGYTF.

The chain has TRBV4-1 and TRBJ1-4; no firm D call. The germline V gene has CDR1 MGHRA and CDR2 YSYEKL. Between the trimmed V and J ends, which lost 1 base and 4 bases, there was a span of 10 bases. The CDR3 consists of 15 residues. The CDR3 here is CASSQAGLNNEKLFF. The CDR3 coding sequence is TGCGCCAGCAGCCAAGCTGGACTGAATAATGAAAAACTGTTTTTT.

The CDR3 DNA reads as TGTGCCAGCAGTTTAGATGGGACAGGGGGTTTCTACGAGCAGTACTTC. Amino acid sequence: CASSLDGTGGFYEQYF. This chain links TRBV27 with TRBJ2-7; 11 nucleotides match TRBD1. V dropped 2 bases and J dropped 3; count of bases not matched to a gene: 6. CDR1 and CDR2 from the germline V gene are MNHEY and SMNVEV (reference sequence). The CDR3 is made up of 16 amino acids.

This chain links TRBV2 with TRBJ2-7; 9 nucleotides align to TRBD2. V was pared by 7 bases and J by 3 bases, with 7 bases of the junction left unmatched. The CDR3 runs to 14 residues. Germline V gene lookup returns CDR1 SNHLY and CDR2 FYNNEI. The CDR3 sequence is CASKGLAIFYEQYF. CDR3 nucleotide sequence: TGTGCCAGCAAGGGACTAGCCATCTTCTACGAGCAGTACTTC.

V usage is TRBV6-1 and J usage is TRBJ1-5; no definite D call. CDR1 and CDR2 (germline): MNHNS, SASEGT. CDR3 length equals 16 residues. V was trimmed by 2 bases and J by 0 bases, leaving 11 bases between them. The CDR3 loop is CASSEWLGYSNQPQHF. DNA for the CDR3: TGTGCCAGCAGTGAATGGTTGGGCTATAGCAATCAGCCCCAGCATTTT.

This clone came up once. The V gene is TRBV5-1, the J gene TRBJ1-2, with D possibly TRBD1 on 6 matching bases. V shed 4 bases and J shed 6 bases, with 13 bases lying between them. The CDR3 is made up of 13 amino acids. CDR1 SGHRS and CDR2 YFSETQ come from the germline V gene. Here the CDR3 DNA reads TGCGCCAGCAGCGACCCAAACAGGGATGGCTACACCTTC. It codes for CASSDPNRDGYTF.

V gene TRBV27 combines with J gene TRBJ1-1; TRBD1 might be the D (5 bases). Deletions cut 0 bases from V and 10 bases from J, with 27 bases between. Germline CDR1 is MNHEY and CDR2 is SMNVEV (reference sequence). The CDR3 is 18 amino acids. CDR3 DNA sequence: TGTGCCAGCAGTTTATCCGCGGGGACCCTTGATACCTTGGTCGGAGCTTTCTTT. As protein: CASSLSAGTLDTLVGAFF.

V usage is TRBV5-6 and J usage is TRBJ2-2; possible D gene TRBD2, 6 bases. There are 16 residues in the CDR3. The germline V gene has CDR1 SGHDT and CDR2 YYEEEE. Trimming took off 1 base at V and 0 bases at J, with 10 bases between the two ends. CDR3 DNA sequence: TGTGCCAGCAGCTTGTGGGAGGACTCGAACACCGGGGAGCTGTTTTTT. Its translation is CASSLWEDSNTGELFF. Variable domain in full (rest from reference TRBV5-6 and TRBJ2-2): DAGVTQSPTHLIKTRGQQVTLRCSPKSGHDTVSWYQQALGQGPQFIFQYYEEEERQRGNFPDRFSGHQFPNYSSELNVNALLLGDSALYLCASSLWEDSNTGELFFGEGSRLTVL.

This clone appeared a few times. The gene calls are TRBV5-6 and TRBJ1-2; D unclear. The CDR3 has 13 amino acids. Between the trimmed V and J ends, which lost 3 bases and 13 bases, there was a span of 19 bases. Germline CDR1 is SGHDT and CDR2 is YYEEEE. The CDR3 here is CASSSLEVAGRTF. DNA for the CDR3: TGTGCCAGCAGCTCTCTGGAGGTTGCGGGCCGCACCTTC. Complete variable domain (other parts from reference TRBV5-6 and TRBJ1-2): DAGVTQSPTHLIKTRGQQVTLRCSPKSGHDTVSWYQQALGQGPQFIFQYYEEEERQRGNFPDRFSGHQFPNYSSELNVNALLLGDSALYLCASSSLEVAGRTFGSGTRLTVV.

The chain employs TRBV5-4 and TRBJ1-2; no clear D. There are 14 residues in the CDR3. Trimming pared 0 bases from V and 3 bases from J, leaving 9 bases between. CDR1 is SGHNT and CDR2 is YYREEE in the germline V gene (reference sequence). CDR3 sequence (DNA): TGTGCCAGCAGCTTGGTGGTGGAGGACTATGGCTACACCTTC. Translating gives CASSLVVEDYGYTF.

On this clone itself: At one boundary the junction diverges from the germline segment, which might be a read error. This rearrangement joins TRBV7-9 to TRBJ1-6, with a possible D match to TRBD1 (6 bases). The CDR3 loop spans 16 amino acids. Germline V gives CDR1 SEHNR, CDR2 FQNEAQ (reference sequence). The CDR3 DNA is TGTTCCAGCAGCAAGGGGGGGGCGCGAGGTAATTCACCCCTCCACTTT. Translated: CSSSKGGARGNSPLHF. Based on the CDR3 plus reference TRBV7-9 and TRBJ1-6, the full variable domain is DTGVSQNPRHKITKRGQNVTFRCDPISEHNRLYWYRQTLGQGPEFLTYFQNEAQLEKSRLLSDRFSAERPKGSFSTLEIQRTEQGDSAMYLCSSSKGGARGNSPLHFGNGTRLTVT.

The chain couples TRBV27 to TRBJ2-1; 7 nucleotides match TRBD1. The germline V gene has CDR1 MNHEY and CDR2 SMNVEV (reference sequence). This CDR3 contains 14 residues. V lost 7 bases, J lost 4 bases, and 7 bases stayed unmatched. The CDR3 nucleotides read TGTGCCAGCAAACCCGGGACAGATTACAATGAGCAGTTCTTC. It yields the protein CASKPGTDYNEQFF.

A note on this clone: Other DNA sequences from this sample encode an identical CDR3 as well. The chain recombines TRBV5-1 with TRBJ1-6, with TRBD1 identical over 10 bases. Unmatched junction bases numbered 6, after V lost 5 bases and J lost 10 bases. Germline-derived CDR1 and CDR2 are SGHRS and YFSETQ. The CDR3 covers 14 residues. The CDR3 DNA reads TGCGCCAGCAGTCTGACAGGGGGCGGGTCACCCCTCCACTTT. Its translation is CASSLTGGGSPLHF. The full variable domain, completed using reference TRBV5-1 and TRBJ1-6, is KAGVTQTPRYLIKTRGQQVTLSCSPISGHRSVSWYQQTPGQGLQFLFEYFSETQRNKGNFPGRFSGRQFSNSRSEMNVSTLELGDSALYLCASSLTGGGSPLHFGNGTRLTVT.

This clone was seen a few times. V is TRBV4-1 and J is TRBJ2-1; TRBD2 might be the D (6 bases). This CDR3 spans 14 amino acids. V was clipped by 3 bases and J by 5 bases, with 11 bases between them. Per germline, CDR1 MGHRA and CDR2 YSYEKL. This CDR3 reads CASSHPTSNNEQFF. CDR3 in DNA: TGCGCCAGCAGCCATCCAACTAGCAACAATGAGCAGTTCTTC.

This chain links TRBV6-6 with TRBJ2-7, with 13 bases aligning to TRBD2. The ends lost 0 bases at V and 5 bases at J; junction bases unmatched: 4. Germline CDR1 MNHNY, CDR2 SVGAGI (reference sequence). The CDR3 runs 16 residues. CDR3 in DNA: TGTGCCAGCAGTTACTCGAGACTAGCGGGGGGACACGAGCAGTACGTC. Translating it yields CASSYSRLAGGHEQYV.

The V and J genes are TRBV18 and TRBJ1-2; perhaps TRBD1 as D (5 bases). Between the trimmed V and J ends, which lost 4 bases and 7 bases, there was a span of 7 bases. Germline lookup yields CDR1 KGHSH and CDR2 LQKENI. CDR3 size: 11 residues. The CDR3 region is CASSQGSGYTF. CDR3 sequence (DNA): TGTGCCAGCTCACAGGGGTCTGGCTACACCTTC.

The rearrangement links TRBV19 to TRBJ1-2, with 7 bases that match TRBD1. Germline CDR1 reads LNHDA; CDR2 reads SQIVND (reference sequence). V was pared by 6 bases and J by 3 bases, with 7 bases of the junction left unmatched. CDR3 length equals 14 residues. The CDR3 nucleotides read TGTGCCAGTAGCAAACCCACAGGGGACTATGGCTACACCTTC. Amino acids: CASSKPTGDYGYTF.

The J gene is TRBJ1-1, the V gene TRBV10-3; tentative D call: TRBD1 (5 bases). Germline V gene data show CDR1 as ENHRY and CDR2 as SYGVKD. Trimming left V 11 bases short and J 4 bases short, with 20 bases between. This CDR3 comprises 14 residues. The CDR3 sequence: CAATGGVEGTEAFF. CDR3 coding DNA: TGTGCCGCAACAGGAGGGGTGGAGGGCACTGAAGCTTTCTTT.

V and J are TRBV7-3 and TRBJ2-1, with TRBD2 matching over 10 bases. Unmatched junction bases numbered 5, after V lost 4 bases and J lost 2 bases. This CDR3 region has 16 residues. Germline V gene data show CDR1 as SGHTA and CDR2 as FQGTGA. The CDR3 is CASSSLAGGPYNEQFF. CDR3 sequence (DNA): TGTGCCAGCAGCTCCTTAGCGGGGGGCCCCTACAATGAGCAGTTCTTC.

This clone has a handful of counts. The CDR3 region is CASSGGGYTF. CDR3 coding DNA: TGTGCCAGCAGTGGAGGCGGCTACACCTTC. The J gene is TRBJ1-2, the V gene TRBV2; D not resolved. V gave up 4 bases and J gave up 8 bases, with 5 bases separating them. This CDR3 is 10 amino acids long. The germline CDR1 and CDR2 sequences are SNHLY and FYNNEI.

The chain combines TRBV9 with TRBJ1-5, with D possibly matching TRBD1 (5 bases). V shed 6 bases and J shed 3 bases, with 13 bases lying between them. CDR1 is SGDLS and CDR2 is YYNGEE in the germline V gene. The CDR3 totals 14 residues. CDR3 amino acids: CASNSGGINQPQHF. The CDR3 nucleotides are TGTGCCAGCAACTCCGGGGGGATCAATCAGCCCCAGCATTTT.